This entry concerns a single TCR beta chain. This clone was observed a handful of times. Its antigen specificity is not known. The input lacks base qualities; no much larger clone sits a single base away. The germline V end is reduced by 5 bases and the J end by 6 bases; junction bases left unmatched: 7. From the cysteine up to the phenylalanine, the CDR3 has a length of 14 residues. The kept DNA is CDR3 alone, 42 bases in frame from the first base. According to the germline V gene, CDR1 reads MNHEY and CDR2 reads SVGAGI. Receptor amplification or capture employed the immunoSEQ multiplex PCR assay. For most patients, genomic DNA was isolated with the Qiagen DNeasy Blood and Tissue Kit and sent frozen to Adaptive Biotechnologies for TCR sequencing. For most patients, genomic DNA was subjected to high-throughput TCR-beta CDR3 sequencing by Adaptive Biotechnologies. The original methods were these. Adaptive's ImmunoSEQ software supplied the TCR sequencing data for around 17 patients, while MiXCR and VDJtools were used to process three other patients. To correct CD4 versus CD8 sorting errors, any sequence found in both subsets at a frequency ratio below 5:1 was removed. CDR3 nucleotide sequences shared between donor and recipient were removed because the origin of such sequences could not be assigned. At least 2-fold expansion over unstimulated cells and a minimum CFSE-low frequency of 0.002% (template counts) or 0.001% (read counts) were required for clones to be classified as alloreactive. Clones detected in sequenced pre-transplant spleen, lymph node, or MLR CFSE-low populations of the donor or recipient were defined as mappable. The cumulative frequency of alloreactive clones was calculated as a percentage of all sequences, weighted by copy number. Here the immuneACCESS table is served through TCRdb, limited to in-frame sequences with V and J called. Missing clones are a known gap in these copies; in checked studies unresolved V genes cover under half, and the rest lacks a known reason. V and J calls plus clone size are reproduced from that table; the DNA served to infer D and trimming. The sample records 80,000 to 100,000 clones, approximately 88% of which are singletons. Approximately 0.34% of the sample is in the top ten clones.

The meaning of the sample's time point label: cells obtained before transplantation from donor or recipient. CD3+CD4+ and CD3+CD8+ populations were FACS-sorted from unstimulated pre-transplant donor and recipient cells taken from spleen or lymph nodes. This specimen belongs to a study of graft-versus-host responses after intestinal transplantation (dated by TCRdb to the early 2020s). Looking at the study overall: The transplants that recipients got were multivisceral, liver-intestinal, or isolated intestinal. Anti-thymocyte globulin induction was given to all recipients, followed by maintenance tacrolimus and steroids for approximately three years. After intestinal transplantation, graft-versus-host and host-versus-graft alloreactive T cell clones in the graft, circulation and bone marrow were tracked using bulk TCR-beta CDR3 sequencing. Alloreactive clones were identified by sequencing pre-transplant mixed lymphocyte reaction products and comparing these products with unstimulated pre-transplant donor and recipient T cells. The cohort enrolled 24 intestinal transplant recipients including one retransplant, and 3 patients lacking pretransplant specimens were excluded. A peak of at least 4% donor T cells among recipient peripheral blood mononuclear cells was the definition used for donor T cell macrochimerism. Instead of going to the commercial service, samples from a few later patients were sequenced in-house on an Illumina MiSeq and processed with MiXCR.

Summary of the overall study and its limitations: Patients with donor T cell macrochimerism had high GvH to HvG T cell clonal ratios in their allografts. GvH clones were detected in recipient bone marrow, and some appeared earlier in ileal mucosa or blood, consistent with an intestinal mucosal origin. The conclusions were limited by the relatively low number and heterogeneity of the intestinal transplant patients. Early after transplant, peak levels of circulating GvH clones were associated with declines in HvG clones.

The TCR was taken from a human donor who received an intestinal transplant. The sample in question was unstimulated CD4+ T cells sorted from spleen or lymph node cells, obtained before intestinal transplant. The sequence is built from TRBV6-5 and TRBJ2-3, with 8 central nucleotides matching TRBD2. The CDR3 reads CASSLLAGRDTQYF. In nucleotides, the sequence is TGTGCCAGCAGTCTCTTAGCGGGAAGGGATACGCAGTATTTT.